This T cell receptor beta chain originates from a study of T cells expressing NK-cell markers. Background on the study: Sorted CD3+CD56+NKG2C+, CD3+CD56+NKG2C- and CD3+CD56-NKG2C+ T cells supplied TCR beta repertoires. Study-wide points: Expanded NKG2C+ T cell clones were not confirmed as HCMV-specific. Researchers report these clonotypes also headed the CD3+CD56-NKG2C+ fraction in a few donors.

The germline V gene encodes CDR1 SQVTM and CDR2 ANQGSEA. This CDR3 is 13 amino acids long. Comment on this clonotype: Its antigen is not identified.

With UMIs, 5'RACE template switching was used to make TCR beta cDNA. TCRdb reprocessed the 5' RACE reads, with one entry per CDR3 protein and no DNA. Recorded for this sample: under 600,000 distinct CDR3 sequences. The clonotype was recovered from a woman in her forties or fifties in good health. The sequencing sample was made of blood T cells: a sorted CD56 or NKG2C T cell subset, CD4+ or CD8+ T cells, or bulk PBMC T cells (not recorded which). This chain joins TRBV29-1 and TRBJ1-5; TCRdb's D call of TRBD1 is untestable without DNA. The CDR3 is CSVWTGGGQPQHF.